This record looks at one TCR beta chain sequence and its context. There is no known antigen for this receptor. Per-base quality was not reported, and no clone a single base away is much larger than it. The germline V gene (reference sequence) sets CDR1 to SEHNR and CDR2 to FQNEAQ. The CDR3 holds 14 amino acids from the cysteine to the phenylalanine. The kept DNA is CDR3 alone, 42 bases in frame from the first base. V loses 0 bases, J loses 4 bases, and the germline ends lie 9 bases apart. The data originate from a study of blood T cell repertoires in COVID-19 (dated by TCRdb to between 2020 and 2021). The study in broad terms: The collaborator samples originated in the United States, Italy and Spain and spanned the acute and convalescent phases of COVID-19. The dataset comprised deeply sampled blood TCRbeta repertoires from subjects exposed to, actively infected with, or recovered from COVID-19. Sample metadata almost always included a de-identified subject ID, COVID-19 status, age in years and sex. The samples were drawn from the first 160 participants of the ongoing ImmuneRACE study and from some 1,300 subjects provided by 6 global collaborators. The repertoires were released in a freely available public database meant as a resource for research on the immune response to SARS-CoV-2. The material from the prospective study consisted of cDNA or gDNA derived from T cells, B-cell-depleted T cells, or PBMCs. Where HLA class I and class II types were available, the types were taken from metadata supplied by the sample provider, not from assay-based typing.

Collaborating institutions collected whole blood in K2EDTA tubes following their own protocols. For TCRbeta analysis, collaborator samples were shipped as frozen whole blood, as isolated PBMCs, or as DNA extracted from either sample type. Points the paper makes about the study in general: The quantity of clinical and demographic metadata differed by source and by participant and was supplied without curation.

TCRbeta CDR3 regions were amplified from genomic DNA using the immunoSEQ Assay, a bias-controlled multiplex PCR. Concerning the study's data processing: The number of nucleated cells in each sample was estimated from the amplification of reference gene primers within the assay. To quantify the absolute abundance of each unique TCRbeta CDR3 rearrangement, sequence reads were collapsed and filtered. For each sample, productive Simpson clonality was calculated by taking the square root of Simpson's diversity index across productive rearrangements. TCRdb carries this immuneACCESS record with in-frame sequences only. Its versions omit some clonotypes, under half of them owing to an unresolved V gene in the studies checked, with the rest unexplained. V and J calls and clone size come straight from that table; D and trimming were deduced from the DNA. Within this sample are fewer than 110,000 clones, with 88% of them counted one time only. The ten largest make up about 6.8% of the sample.

The V gene is TRBV7-9 and the J gene is TRBJ1-1; no D gene is confidently identified. This clonotype originated in a man between 50 and 59 years old with active or convalescent COVID-19. Sample: peripheral blood. The DNA sequence is TGTGCCAGCAGCTTAGCCGTGACGGGCACTGAAGCTTTCTTT. This codes for CASSLAVTGTEAFF.